The entry below gives a single TCR beta chain sequence along with its context. Only in-frame clones appear in the TCRdb table, and some are missing; sequencing was by immunoSEQ multiplex PCR. The data hold around 42,000 clones, with about 91% observed a single time. Germline CDR1 LGHNA, CDR2 YNFKEQ. V lost 4 bases to trimming and J lost 5 bases; unmatched junction nucleotides: 11. The CDR3 runs 16 residues. This sample stems from a study of OX40 agonist ivuxolimab in advanced cancers. The V call is TRBV4-2, the J call TRBJ1-3; 7 positions match TRBD1. The receptor's source is an adult with an advanced solid tumor such as melanoma, head and neck, liver or kidney cancer. Sequencing was performed on CD4+ or CD8+ T cells sorted from blood, taken in a trial of the OX40 agonist ivuxolimab. Here the CDR3 reads CASSLPRQGHRNTIYF. DNA for the CDR3: TGTGCCAGCAGCCTACCCCGACAGGGCCATAGAAACACCATATATTTT.